The T cell receptor (beta chain) described here comes from a study of blood T cell repertoires in COVID-19. Looking at the study overall: COVID-19 samples collected from the United States, Italy and Spain covered acute and convalescent phases.

V shed 6 bases and J shed 6 bases, with 14 bases lying between them. Germline-derived CDR1 and CDR2 are SGHTA and FQGNSA. The CDR3 extends over 13 amino acids. Produced via immunoSEQ multiplex PCR; TCRdb's table is partial and in-frame only. The data show around 300,000 clones, with about nine tenths seen just once and about 1.5% held by the top ten. This chain joins TRBV7-2 and TRBJ1-1, with a weak D call TRBD1 (6 bases). The sequenced sample consisted of peripheral blood. The TCR comes from a woman aged 30 to 39 with COVID-19, enrolled during active disease. CDR3 bases: TGTGCCAGCAGACCAGCGGGGGGCGCTGAAGCTTTCTTT. Amino acids: CASRPAGGAEAFF.